Each of the 8 T cell receptor beta chains below was sequenced from the same sample in a study of T cell responses to AZD1222 COVID-19 vaccine. The protocol was immunoSEQ multiplex PCR, while the TCRdb copy is restricted to in-frame clones and leaves out a portion. The data show 70,000 or so clones, with around nine tenths seen just once and more than 20% held by the top ten. The source material was peripheral blood, sampled on day 0 of AZD1222 vaccination. The receptors were gathered from an adult in good health.

The chain employs TRBV5-1 and TRBJ1-2; TRBD1 agrees at 10 bases. The CDR3 loop spans 14 amino acids. With V trimmed by 0 bases and J by 7 bases, 3 bases remained unmatched. Germline assignment: CDR1 SGHRS and CDR2 YFSETQ. The CDR3 reads CASSLGQGAGGYTF. The CDR3 nucleotides are TGCGCCAGCAGCTTGGGACAGGGGGCCGGTGGCTACACCTTC.

This clone was seen more than once but under ten times. The chain links TRBV24-1 to TRBJ2-1, with a weak D call TRBD1 (7 bases). There are 18 residues in the CDR3. The germline V and J ends were trimmed by 5 bases and 0 bases, with 19 bases remaining between them. Germline CDR1 and CDR2: KGHDR and SFDVKD. Here the CDR3 DNA reads TGTGCCACCAGTGGCGGGACAGCAAGCTTGAGCTCCTACAATGAGCAGTTCTTC. Its protein product is CATSGGTASLSSYNEQFF.

The chain joins TRBV13 to TRBJ1-1; no clear D. CDR1 is PRHDT and CDR2 is FYEKMQ in the germline V gene (reference sequence). The CDR3 is 12 amino acids. V was pared by 4 bases and J by 1 base, with 4 bases between. Written as DNA, the CDR3 is TGTGCCAGCAGCTCAAGGAACACTGAAGCTTTCTTT. This gives the protein CASSSRNTEAFF.

The chain joins TRBV7-8 to TRBJ2-1; no definite D call. This CDR3 has 11 residues. Germline CDR1 reads SGHVS; CDR2 reads FQNEAQ. Between the trimmed V and J ends, which lost 5 bases and 5 bases, there was a span of 4 bases. The CDR3 loop is CASSPHNEQFF. The CDR3 bases are TGTGCCAGCAGCCCCCACAATGAGCAGTTCTTC. Full variable domain (outside the CDR3, taken from reference TRBV7-8 and TRBJ2-1): GAGVSQSPRYKVAKRGQDVALRCDPISGHVSLFWYQQALGQGPEFLTYFQNEAQLDKSGLPSDRFFAERPEGSVSTLKIQRTQQEDSAVYLCASSPHNEQFFGPGTRLTVL.

The chain has TRBV28 and TRBJ2-5, with a possible D match to TRBD1 (6 bases). CDR3 size: 15 residues. Germline V gene sequence: CDR1 MDHEN, CDR2 SYDVKM. Trimming left V 0 bases short and J 2 bases short, with 10 bases between. CDR3 sequence (DNA): TGTGCCAGCAGTTTATGGCAGGGGAATCAAGAGACCCAGTACTTC. Amino acid sequence: CASSLWQGNQETQYF.

The chain links TRBV19 to TRBJ2-7; 10 bases are a match to TRBD1. Trimming removed 4 bases from V and 7 bases from J; junction bases left unmatched: 4. Germline V gene data show CDR1 as LNHDA and CDR2 as SQIVND (reference sequence). The CDR3 totals 13 residues. CDR3 nucleotide sequence: TGTGCCAGTAGTAGACAGGGGGCGGAGGAGCAGTACTTC. Its protein product is CASSRQGAEEQYF.

The rearrangement joins TRBV5-1 to TRBJ1-3; maybe TRBD1 (5 bases). This CDR3 has 15 residues. Trimming stripped 8 bases from V and 0 bases from J, with 15 bases between. Germline V CDR1 and CDR2: SGHRS, YFSETQ. CDR3 amino acids: CASTRDGNSGNTIYF. In DNA form, the CDR3 reads TGCGCCAGTACAAGGGACGGAAACTCTGGAAACACCATATATTTT.

The rearrangement joins TRBV4-1 to TRBJ1-3; perhaps TRBD1 as D (5 bases). The CDR3 spans 14 residues. Germline assignment: CDR1 MGHRA and CDR2 YSYEKL. V was pared by 4 bases and J by 0 bases, with 7 bases between. The CDR3 reads CASSPRGSGNTIYF. The CDR3 coding sequence is TGCGCCAGCAGCCCGAGGGGCTCTGGAAACACCATATATTTT.